One and the same sample provided the 18 T cell receptor beta chains below, sequenced in a study of early T cells in non-severe SARS-CoV-2 infection. TCRdb processed the 5' RACE reads anew with MiXCR; each CDR3 protein has one entry. The top ten hold under 2% of the sample, which has over 50,000 distinct CDR3 sequences, about 10% seen once. Sequenced: whole blood. The receptors here all came from an adult who was a healthcare worker with PCR-confirmed SARS-CoV-2 infection or an uninfected control (not recorded which).

Only a few counts were recorded for this clonotype. One junction end disagrees with the germline gene, perhaps due to a read error. As DNA, the CDR3 is TGTGTCAGCGAAGGTGGGCCAGATACGCAGTATTTT. Amino acid sequence: CVSEGGPDTQYF. The chain carries TRBV18 and TRBJ2-3; D ambiguous. Germline V gene data show CDR1 as KGHSH and CDR2 as LQKENI. The CDR3 runs 12 residues.

This clonotype has ten or more counts. This chain joins TRBV5-6 and TRBJ1-2; TRBD1 aligns across 7 bases. This CDR3 comprises 15 residues. Losses at the gene ends were 6 bases for V and 5 bases for J; bases not matched to a gene: 13. Germline V gene lookup returns CDR1 SGHDT and CDR2 YYEEEE. The CDR3 region is CASNEPGQNIYGYTF. The CDR3 DNA reads TGTGCCAGCAACGAACCGGGACAGAATATTTATGGCTACACCTTC.

This clonotype was counted ten times or more. The chain recombines TRBV20-1 with TRBJ2-3, with 14 bases fitting TRBD2. The CDR3 runs 18 residues. Germline CDR1 is DFQATT and CDR2 is SNEGSKA (reference sequence). V lost 3 bases and J lost 3; bases outside the gene matches: 11. The CDR3 region has the DNA TGCAGTGCTAGGGGTTTCCGGACTAGCGGGGGGTCAACAGATACGCAGTATTTT. Translation: CSARGFRTSGGSTDTQYF.

The gene calls are TRBV27 and TRBJ1-1; D is unclear. The V gene's germline CDR1 is MNHEY and CDR2 SMNVEV (reference sequence). V was clipped by 3 bases and J by 1 base, with 9 bases between them. The CDR3 is 14 amino acids. CDR3 DNA sequence: TGTGCCAGCAGTTTCCAGATGAAGAACACTGAAGCTTTCTTT. Translation gives CASSFQMKNTEAFF.

At least ten counts were recorded for this clonotype. The rearrangement links TRBV5-4 to TRBJ1-3; D is perhaps TRBD1 (5 bases). The CDR3 runs to 15 residues. Germline V gene lookup returns CDR1 SGHNT and CDR2 YYREEE (reference sequence). V lost 4 bases, J lost 0 bases, and 11 bases lay in between. DNA for the CDR3: TGTGCCAGCAGCCCGGGGCGGGCCTCTGGAAACACCATATATTTT. Translation: CASSPGRASGNTIYF.

There are many counts of this clonotype. CDR3 coding DNA: TGTGCCAGCAGCCCTTCCCCCCCGGCAGGGGGCTACGAGCAGTACTTC. It yields the protein CASSPSPPAGGYEQYF. The V gene is TRBV28, the J gene TRBJ2-7, with 7 bases fitting TRBD1. The V gene end was trimmed by 6 bases and the J gene end by 3 bases; junction bases not matched to a gene: 14. CDR1 is MDHEN, CDR2 SYDVKM, per germline. The CDR3 runs to 16 residues.

This clonotype has just a few counts. This sequence joins TRBV7-8 and TRBJ2-3, with a tentative D call TRBD2 (6 bases). V lost 5 bases to trimming and J lost 0 bases, with 18 bases between them. Germline V gene data show CDR1 as SGHVS and CDR2 as FQNEAQ. CDR3 size: 17 residues. DNA for the CDR3: TGTGCCAGCAGCCAGAGCCTTGGCGGGGTAAGCACAGATACGCAGTATTTT. Residues: CASSQSLGGVSTDTQYF.

A few counts support this clonotype. The V gene is TRBV5-1, the J gene TRBJ2-1, with D perhaps matching TRBD1 (7 bases). The CDR3 runs to 15 residues. CDR1 is SGHRS and CDR2 is YFSETQ in the germline V gene. V gave up 3 bases and J gave up 5 bases, with 15 bases separating them. Here the CDR3 DNA reads TGCGCCAGCAGCTGGGCAGGGGGACTTAACAATGAGCAGTTCTTC. It yields the protein CASSWAGGLNNEQFF.

This clonotype was counted ten times or more. The chain is built from TRBV10-3 and TRBJ1-5; no definite D call. Germline values: CDR1 ENHRY, CDR2 SYGVKD. CDR3 length equals 16 residues. V gave up 1 base and J gave up 0 bases, with 10 bases separating them. The CDR3 DNA reads TGTGCCATCAGTGAGTTGGGGTTCCCTAGCAATCAGCCCCAGCATTTT. Its translation is CAISELGFPSNQPQHF.

Many counts were recorded for this clonotype. The chain carries TRBV5-6 and TRBJ1-1, with D perhaps matching TRBD1 (5 bases). With 6 bases removed from V and 0 bases from J, the gap between germline ends came to 18 bases. The CDR3 spans 16 residues. Germline loops: CDR1 SGHDT, CDR2 YYEEEE. CDR3 loop: CASTTMGLWVNTEAFF. The CDR3 coding sequence is TGTGCCAGCACCACCATGGGGCTTTGGGTGAACACTGAAGCTTTCTTT.

This clonotype was detected many times. The chain carries TRBV7-6 and TRBJ2-7; 10 bases map to TRBD2. The germline V gene encodes CDR1 SGHVS and CDR2 FNYEAQ. This CDR3 has 16 amino acids. J gave up 3 bases and V 3 bases, and 8 bases lay outside the gene matches. Written as DNA, the CDR3 is TGTGCCAGCAGCTTGGAATCTAGCGGGGGTTTCTACGAGCAGTACTTC. Protein product: CASSLESSGGFYEQYF.

This clonotype showed up many times. This chain joins TRBV12-3 or TRBV12-4 and TRBJ1-5; no clear D. The CDR3 has 14 amino acids. Trimming left V 3 bases short and J 0 bases short, with 6 bases between. CDR3 region: CASSLDRSNQPQHF. In nucleotides, the CDR3 is TGTGCCAGCAGTTTGGACCGTAGCAATCAGCCCCAGCATTTT.

V gene TRBV5-1 combines with J gene TRBJ2-5; 7 bases match TRBD1. Trimming at V came to 0 bases and at J to 4 bases, leaving 6 bases not matched to a gene. The germline CDR1 and CDR2 sequences are SGHRS and YFSETQ. The CDR3 runs to 15 residues. The CDR3 sequence: CASSLDRGLIETQYF. The CDR3 DNA follows: TGCGCCAGCAGCTTGGACAGGGGATTAATAGAGACCCAGTACTTC.

In this sample, this clonotype turned up a few times. The rearrangement uses TRBV12-2 and TRBJ1-1; TRBD1, the table's D call, lacks a check against the DNA. TRBV12-2 is assigned pseudogene status. The CDR3 has 14 residues. CDR3 sequence (DNA): TGTGCAAGTCCAAGACAGGGTCAAAACACTGAAGCTTTCTTT. Residues: CASPRQGQNTEAFF.

The V gene is TRBV10-2, the J gene TRBJ2-3; 10 bases line up with TRBD1. Germline lookup yields CDR1 WSHSY and CDR2 SAAADI. The V gene end was trimmed by 7 bases and the J gene end by 2 bases; junction bases not matched to a gene: 6. The length of the CDR3 is 15 residues. The CDR3, as DNA: TGCGCCAGCAACGGCGGGACAGGGGACACAGATACGCAGTATTTT. It codes for CASNGGTGDTDTQYF.

This clonotype was counted ten times or more. CDR3: CASSLAYSALQPQHF. DNA for the CDR3: TGTGCCAGCAGCTTAGCGTATTCAGCGCTTCAGCCCCAGCATTTT. This chain joins TRBV7-2 and TRBJ1-5; D call uncertain. Germline V CDR1 and CDR2: SGHTA, FQGNSA. The CDR3 loop spans 15 amino acids. The V gene lost 0 bases and the J gene lost 6 bases, with 12 bases spanning the gap. Looking up the rest from reference TRBV7-2 and TRBJ1-5 gives the full variable domain: GAGVSQSPSNKVTEKGKDVELRCDPISGHTALYWYRQSLGQGLEFLIYFQGNSAPDKSGLPSDRFSAERTGGSVSTLTIQRTQQEDSAVYLCASSLAYSALQPQHFGDGTRLSIL.

The gene calls are TRBV12-3 or TRBV12-4 and TRBJ2-5; D remains ambiguous. V was trimmed by 6 bases and J by 5 bases, leaving 10 bases between them. The CDR3 runs to 12 residues. Here the CDR3 DNA reads TGTGCCAGCAGCTCCGCCCTGGAGACCCAGTACTTC. Residues: CASSSALETQYF.

The chain couples TRBV19 to TRBJ2-4, with D possibly matching TRBD1 (6 bases). CDR1 LNHDA and CDR2 SQIVND come from the germline V gene (reference sequence). Deletions cut 5 bases from V and 6 bases from J, with 11 bases between. The CDR3 is made up of 13 amino acids. For the CDR3, the DNA is TGTGCCAGTAGTCCAGGGGTAGCAAACATTCAGTACTTC. It encodes CASSPGVANIQYF.